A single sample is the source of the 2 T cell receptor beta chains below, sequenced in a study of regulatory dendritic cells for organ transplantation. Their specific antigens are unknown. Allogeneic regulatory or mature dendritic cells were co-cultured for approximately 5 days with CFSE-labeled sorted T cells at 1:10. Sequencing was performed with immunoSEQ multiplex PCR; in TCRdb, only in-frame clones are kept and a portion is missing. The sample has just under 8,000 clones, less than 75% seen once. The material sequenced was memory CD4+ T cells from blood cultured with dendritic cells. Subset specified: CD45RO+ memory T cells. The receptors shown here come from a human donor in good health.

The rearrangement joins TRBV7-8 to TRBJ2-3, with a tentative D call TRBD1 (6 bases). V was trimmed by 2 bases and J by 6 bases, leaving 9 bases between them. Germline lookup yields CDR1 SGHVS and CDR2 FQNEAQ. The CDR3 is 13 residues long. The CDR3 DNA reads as TGTGCCAGCAGCTTACAGGGGCGGGATACGCAGTATTTT. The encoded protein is CASSLQGRDTQYF.

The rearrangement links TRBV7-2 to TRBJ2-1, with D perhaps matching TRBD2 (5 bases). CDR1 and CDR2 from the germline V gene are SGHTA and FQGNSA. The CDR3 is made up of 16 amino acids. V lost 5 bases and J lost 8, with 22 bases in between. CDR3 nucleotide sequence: TGTGCCAGCAGCCGGCTACCTAGCTATCGGAACGATGAGCAGTTCTTC. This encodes CASSRLPSYRNDEQFF.